This is a list of T cell receptor beta chains from one sample in a study of T cell repertoires in cytomegalovirus infection. These receptors have no identified antigens. Each CDR3 protein gets one entry after TCRdb re-called the reads with MiXCR. Of about 700,000 distinct CDR3 sequences in the sample, roughly 30% are singletons; the top ten hold 15% to 20%. Specimen: cultured PBMCs, collected from culture after CMV antigen stimulation. These receptors were collected from a human donor in good health (CMV status not recorded). Some clones in this sample may be carry-over from other donors' samples. CDR3s include the opening cysteine and the closing phenylalanine or tryptophan. D genes are given only for firm matches. Clone size is given for some rows only: seen once, a few or many times, or a class if the clone is expanded.

v_call,j_call,d_call,clone_size,cdr3_nt,cdr3_aa
TRBV28,TRBJ2-7,NA,NA,TGTGCCAGCGTAGGTGGTCTCATCGAGTACTTC,CASVGGLIEYF
TRBV6-2/TRBV6-3,TRBJ2-5,NA,NA,TGTGCCAGCAGCATCCGGCAAGAGACCCAGTACTTC,CASSIRQETQYF
TRBV7-6,TRBJ2-3,NA,NA,TGTGCCAGCAGCCCTAGCCAGATGGGGACAGATACGCAGTATTTT,CASSPSQMGTDTQYF
TRBV6-6,TRBJ2-7,NA,NA,TGTGCCAGCAGCCCTTGGGCCGGGAGCTCCTACGAGCAGTACTTC,CASSPWAGSSYEQYF
TRBV2,TRBJ2-1,NA,NA,TGTGCCAGCAGACAGCCCTCCTACAATGAGCAGTTCTTC,CASRQPSYNEQFF
TRBV11-2,TRBJ2-3,NA,many,TGTGCCAGCAGCTTGCTAGCAGCTAGCACAGATACGCAGTATTTT,CASSLLAASTDTQYF
TRBV7-2,TRBJ2-3,TRBD2,few,TGTGCCAGCAGCTTAGTTTGGGGGGGGGGCACAGATACGCAGTATTTT,CASSLVWGGGTDTQYF
TRBV12-3/TRBV12-4,TRBJ2-5,TRBD1,NA,TGTGCCAGCAGTTTCCCGTCCGGGACAGGGAAAGAGACCCAGTACTTC,CASSFPSGTGKETQYF
TRBV3-1,TRBJ1-4,NA,NA,TGTGCCAGCAGTCGGACCGCCGAAAAACTGTTTTTT,CASSRTAEKLFF
TRBV5-6,TRBJ2-6,NA,NA,TGTGCCAGCAGCTTCCGGGGGGCCGGCACCTCTGGGGCCAACGTCCTGACTTTC,CASSFRGAGTSGANVLTF
TRBV4-3,TRBJ2-3,NA,NA,TGCGCCAGCAGCCCGGGATCCTTCGCGCAGTATTTT,CASSPGSFAQYF
TRBV7-2,TRBJ1-6,NA,many,TGTGCCAGCAGCTTCTTACAGGCAAATTCACCCCTCCACTTT,CASSFLQANSPLHF
TRBV27,TRBJ1-1,NA,NA,TGTGCCAGCAATAGGTATTACGGGAACACTGAAGCTTTCTTT,CASNRYYGNTEAFF
TRBV4-1,TRBJ2-1,NA,many,TGCGCCAGCAGCCAAGATGTGGGAGGTGAGCAGTTCTTC,CASSQDVGGEQFF
TRBV5-6,TRBJ1-5,NA,NA,TGTGCCAGCAGCCGGGGCTTCAATCAGCCCCAGCATTTT,CASSRGFNQPQHF
TRBV2,TRBJ2-3,NA,NA,TGTGCCAGCAGTCGAGGCCAACCTAGGGGGGAAGATACGCAGTATTTT,CASSRGQPRGEDTQYF
TRBV7-2,TRBJ2-5,TRBD2,NA,TGTGCCAGCAGCCACACTAGCGGGAATAGTTTGGAGACCCAGTACTTC,CASSHTSGNSLETQYF
TRBV19,TRBJ2-5,NA,NA,TGTGCCAGTAGCTCCTCTGCGGCTCGGCAAGAGACCCAGTACTTC,CASSSSAARQETQYF
TRBV5-4,TRBJ2-1,TRBD1,NA,TGTGCCAGCAGCCTGAAGACAGGGGGCAATGAGCAGTTCTTC,CASSLKTGGNEQFF
TRBV4-1,TRBJ1-4,NA,few,TGCGCCAGCAGCCAAGACCCACAGGGCGGAAAACTGTTTTTT,CASSQDPQGGKLFF
TRBV20-1,TRBJ2-7,NA,NA,TGCAGTGCTAGAGTTACAGGGACCTACGAGCAGTACTTC,CSARVTGTYEQYF
TRBV4-1,TRBJ2-5,TRBD1,NA,TGCGCCAGCAGCCCCCCCGGGACAGGAGGCTCGGAGACCCAGTACTTC,CASSPPGTGGSETQYF
TRBV20-1,TRBJ2-5,TRBD1,NA,TGCAGTACTATTTCCCCGGGACAGGGTAGCGAGACCCAGTACTTC,CSTISPGQGSETQYF
TRBV27,TRBJ2-7,TRBD2,NA,TGTGCCAGCAGTTATACACTAGCGGTTCCCTACGAGCAGTACTTC,CASSYTLAVPYEQYF
TRBV4-1,TRBJ2-3,TRBD2,few,TGCGCCAGCAGCCTCTTACTAGCGGCAGATACGCAGTATTTT,CASSLLLAADTQYF
TRBV7-6,TRBJ2-3,NA,few,TGTGCCAGCAGCTTAGCATGGGACATGCCCACAGATACGCAGTATTTT,CASSLAWDMPTDTQYF
TRBV7-2,TRBJ2-7,TRBD2,NA,TGTGCCAGCAGCTTAGTCTACCTAGCGGGACCCTACGAGCAGTACTTC,CASSLVYLAGPYEQYF
TRBV12-5,TRBJ1-2,TRBD1,NA,TGTGCTTCCGACGGGACAGGGGATAATGGCTACACCTTC,CASDGTGDNGYTF
TRBV7-9,TRBJ1-2,TRBD1,many,TGTGCCAGCAGCGCAAGGGACAGAGATGGCTACACCTTC,CASSARDRDGYTF
TRBV24-1,TRBJ2-3,TRBD1,few,TGTGCCACCAGTGATCCCGACAGGGGCAGCGATACGCAGTATTTT,CATSDPDRGSDTQYF
TRBV4-1,TRBJ2-3,NA,NA,TGCGCCAGCAGCCAAGGCCTAGCTTATTCTAGCACAGATACGCAGTATTTT,CASSQGLAYSSTDTQYF
TRBV11-2,TRBJ2-7,NA,NA,TGTGCCAGCAGCTTCGGGGCGGTTGGGATCTACGAGCAGTACTTC,CASSFGAVGIYEQYF
TRBV4-1,TRBJ2-4,NA,NA,TGCGCCAGCAGCCAGACCACAAACATTCAGTACTTC,CASSQTTNIQYF
TRBV12-3/TRBV12-4,TRBJ2-4,NA,few,TGTGCCAGCAGTCCTCGGACTGGACTAGCCAAAAACATTCAGTACTTC,CASSPRTGLAKNIQYF
TRBV19,TRBJ1-2,TRBD1,NA,TGTGCCAGTACCACGCTTTCAGACAGGGTGGACTATGGCTACACCTTC,CASTTLSDRVDYGYTF
TRBV7-6,TRBJ1-1,NA,many,TGTGCCAGCAGTTCTCTCGACAGGAACACTGAAGCTTTCTTT,CASSSLDRNTEAFF
TRBV12-3/TRBV12-4,TRBJ2-1,TRBD2,NA,TGTGCCAGCAGACGACTAGCGGGCACCTACAATGAGCAGTTCTTC,CASRRLAGTYNEQFF
TRBV20-1,TRBJ2-7,NA,few,TGCAGTGCTAGCCCCCGACCGAGCTCCTACGAGCAGTACTTC,CSASPRPSSYEQYF
TRBV12-3/TRBV12-4,TRBJ2-1,NA,many,TGTGCCAGCAGCCCGGGTGGCGATGAGCAGTTCTTC,CASSPGGDEQFF
TRBV20-1,TRBJ1-2,NA,NA,TGCAGTGCCCCACCTGCTTACATCGGCTACACCTTC,CSAPPAYIGYTF
TRBV11-2,TRBJ2-5,TRBD2,NA,TGTGCCAGCAGCCCGAGGGTTGGGGGGGAGGAGACCCAGTACTTC,CASSPRVGGEETQYF
TRBV19,TRBJ2-1,NA,NA,TGTGCCAGTAGTATAGGTGGTAGCGGTGAGCAGTTCTTC,CASSIGGSGEQFF
TRBV6-1,TRBJ1-1,NA,few,TGTGCCAGCAGAAGCGGGGGGAGGAACACTGAAGCTTTCTTT,CASRSGGRNTEAFF
TRBV4-2,TRBJ2-1,TRBD2,NA,TGTGCCAGCAGCCAAGTTTCGGGGGGGCAGAATGAGCAGTTCTTC,CASSQVSGGQNEQFF
TRBV2,TRBJ2-7,NA,NA,TGTGCCAGCAGTGAAGTTTCGGGAGACGAGCAGTACTTC,CASSEVSGDEQYF
TRBV7-2,TRBJ2-3,NA,NA,TGTGCCAGCAGCCCCCGGAGAGTACCGGATACGCAGTATTTT,CASSPRRVPDTQYF
TRBV28,TRBJ2-3,NA,NA,TGTGCCAGCAGTTTTGTCTCGAGGAGCACAGATACGCAGTATTTT,CASSFVSRSTDTQYF
TRBV7-6,TRBJ1-4,TRBD1,once,TGTGCCAGCAGCTTATTCCCCGGGACAGGGCGGGAAAAACTGTTTTTT,CASSLFPGTGREKLFF
TRBV11-2,TRBJ2-7,TRBD2,many,TGTGCCAGCAGCCCCGTGGCTGTAGCGGGGGAAAAACGTAAGGAGTCCTACGAGCAGTACTTC,CASSPVAVAGEKRKESYEQYF
TRBV5-1,TRBJ1-6,NA,NA,TGCGCCAGCAGCTTGAAGAGCTCCTATAATTCACCCCTCCACTTT,CASSLKSSYNSPLHF
TRBV12-3/TRBV12-4,TRBJ2-1,TRBD1,NA,TGTGCCAGCAGTTGGACAGGGGGGGACAATGAGCAGTTCTTC,CASSWTGGDNEQFF
TRBV6-6,TRBJ2-3,NA,few,TGTGCCAGCACTTACAGCACAGATACGCAGTATTTT,CASTYSTDTQYF
TRBV28,TRBJ2-5,NA,NA,TGTGCCAGCACCGGGAGCGCACTAGGACAAGAGACCCAGTACTTC,CASTGSALGQETQYF
TRBV7-6,TRBJ2-7,TRBD1,many,TGTGCCAGCAGCGCCCGGACAGGGGCCGTAAACTTC,CASSARTGAVNF
TRBV11-2,TRBJ2-1,NA,few,TGTGCCAGCAGCTCCTCCAAGGGCGATGAGCAGTTCTTC,CASSSSKGDEQFF